The T cell receptor beta chain described here comes from a study of blood T cells in healthy people across ages. This CDR3 is 12 amino acids long. V lost 7 bases, J lost 6 bases, and 13 bases lay in between. Donors each provided 8 to 10 milliliters of peripheral blood. The second PCR ran about 6 to 11 cycles with a sample-barcoded 5' primer and J-beta primers. The template-switch adaptor was a 5' adaptor with 12 random nucleotides. It tagged each cDNA molecule. TCRdb passed the 5' RACE reads through MiXCR, listing each CDR3 protein once. The sample carries over a million distinct CDR3 sequences, roughly 64% recorded once.

The origin of this receptor is a young man in good health. The sequenced material came from blood. V usage is TRBV12-3 or TRBV12-4 and J usage is TRBJ2-7; D is undetermined. The CDR3 loop reads CASTTFATEQYF. Written as DNA, the CDR3 is TGTGCCAGCACCACGTTCGCAACCGAGCAGTACTTC.